The 29 T cell receptor beta chains below all came from one sample that was sequenced in a study of metastatic and nonmetastatic thyroid tumors. TCRdb re-processed the PCR reads through MiXCR. The profile shows 6,100 or so clones, roughly 28% of them singletons. Patients had received no treatment of any kind before thyroid surgery. Sequenced material: adjacent normal tissue. These receptors all come from a female donor with papillary thyroid cancer or a benign thyroid nodule (not recorded which). Some clones in this sample may be carry-over from other donors' samples.

This chain joins TRBV5-1 and TRBJ2-1; 8 nucleotides match TRBD2. V shed 0 bases, J shed 7 bases, and the junction held 12 bases outside the gene matches. The CDR3 sequence is 17 residues long. Germline V gene sequence: CDR1 SGHRS, CDR2 YFSETQ. The CDR3 DNA is TGCGCCAGCAGCTTGGCCGGGGTTAGCGGGAAAGGAAATGAGCAGTTCTTC. This encodes CASSLAGVSGKGNEQFF.

This clone was detected many times. The rearrangement joins TRBV5-6 to TRBJ2-3, with 10 bases fitting TRBD1. CDR3 length: 16 amino acids. With V trimmed by 0 bases and J by 5 bases, 6 bases remained unmatched. Germline V CDR1 and CDR2: SGHDT, YYEEEE. Here the CDR3 reads CASSLGDRGRRDTQYF. In DNA, the CDR3 is TGTGCCAGCAGCTTGGGCGACAGGGGGCGAAGAGATACGCAGTATTTT.

V and J are TRBV5-1 and TRBJ2-5; D is perhaps TRBD2 (6 bases). CDR3 length: 14 amino acids. V lost 2 bases, J lost 1 base, and 9 bases lay in between. The germline V gene has CDR1 SGHRS and CDR2 YFSETQ. CDR3 sequence: CASSFLAVQETQYF. The CDR3 nucleotides are TGCGCCAGCAGCTTTTTAGCGGTCCAAGAGACCCAGTACTTC.

V and J are TRBV20-1 and TRBJ2-1; the D gene is possibly TRBD2 (6 bases). V was trimmed by 0 bases and J by 5 bases, leaving 14 bases between them. Germline assignment: CDR1 DFQATT and CDR2 SNEGSKA (reference sequence). The CDR3 consists of 15 residues. Here the CDR3 reads CSAREATRSHNEQFF. In DNA, the CDR3 is TGCAGTGCTAGAGAAGCGACTAGATCCCACAATGAGCAGTTCTTC.

V gene TRBV20-1 combines with J gene TRBJ1-2; D is unresolved. V was cut by 3 bases and J by 3 bases, with 11 bases left in between. This CDR3 spans 13 amino acids. Germline V gives CDR1 DFQATT, CDR2 SNEGSKA (reference sequence). CDR3 nucleotide sequence: TGCAGTGCTAGGAGCAGCGTCGACTATGGCTACACCTTC. Protein product: CSARSSVDYGYTF.

This clone turned up a few times. The chain has TRBV12-3 or TRBV12-4 and TRBJ1-1; 9 positions match TRBD1. The CDR3 runs to 16 residues. The trim removed 5 bases at V and 4 bases at J, leaving 11 bases unmatched. This chain's CDR3 is CASSQRDREGGTEAFF. For the CDR3, the DNA is TGTGCCAGCAGTCAACGGGACAGGGAAGGAGGCACTGAAGCTTTCTTT.

This clone was picked up a small number of times. V is TRBV6-8 and J is TRBJ2-1; TRBD2 agrees at 7 bases. From germline, CDR1 is MNHGY and CDR2 SAAAGT. V lost 5 bases, J lost 7 bases, and 8 bases stayed unmatched. The CDR3 length is 14 residues. The CDR3 coding sequence is TGTGCCAGCAGTGGGGGGAGGGCCCGTAATGAGCAGTTCTTC. It translates to CASSGGRARNEQFF.

This clone appeared a single time. For the CDR3, the DNA is TGCAGTGCTAGAGACCCGACGACAGGAACGAACACTGAAGCTTTCTTT. This translates into CSARDPTTGTNTEAFF. The chain recombines TRBV20-1 with TRBJ1-1, with D possibly matching TRBD1 (6 bases). V shed 0 bases and J shed 1 base, with 15 bases lying between them. The CDR3 is 16 amino acids. Per the germline V gene, CDR1 is DFQATT and CDR2 is SNEGSKA (reference sequence).

This clone rates as medium-sized. This chain connects TRBV2 to TRBJ2-1; weak D call: TRBD1 (5 bases). The CDR3 is 15 residues long. Germline lookup yields CDR1 SNHLY and CDR2 FYNNEI. The ends were cut back, 6 bases at V and 4 bases at J, with 16 bases in the middle. The CDR3 nucleotides are TGTGCCAGCAGAATTACAGGCTTAAATTACAATGAGCAGTTCTTC. Amino acid sequence: CASRITGLNYNEQFF.

The genes are TRBV6-1 and TRBJ1-2; D is possibly TRBD1 (6 bases). Germline V gene sequence: CDR1 MNHNS, CDR2 SASEGT. V was pared by 6 bases and J by 8 bases, with 22 bases between. This CDR3 has 15 residues. CDR3 coding DNA: TGTGCCAGCAGGCCTGGCACGGGGGCGATGCGAGGCTACACCTTC. This encodes CASRPGTGAMRGYTF.

By share of the sample, this clone is medium-sized (0.01 to 0.1%). J is TRBJ2-7 and V is TRBV11-2, with 8 nucleotides matching TRBD2. With 5 bases clipped from V and 4 bases from J, the junction kept 4 bases outside the gene matches. Germline CDR1 and CDR2: SGHAT and FQNNGV. This CDR3 spans 13 amino acids. CDR3 loop: CASSPGTSYEQYF. The CDR3 bases are TGTGCCAGCAGCCCCGGGACTAGTTACGAGCAGTACTTC. The full variable domain, completed using reference TRBV11-2 and TRBJ2-7, is EAGVAQSPRYKIIEKRQSVAFWCNPISGHATLYWYQQILGQGPKLLIQFQNNGVVDDSQLPKDRFSAERLKGVDSTLKIQPAKLEDSAVYLCASSPGTSYEQYFGPGTRLTVT.

This clone turned up a few times. The V and J genes are TRBV12-3 or TRBV12-4 and TRBJ2-7; 8 bases fit TRBD1. Germline trimming cut 3 bases from V and 6 bases from J; bases unmatched to any gene: 4. The length of the CDR3 is 13 residues. The CDR3 DNA sequence: TGTGCCAGCAGTTTGTCAGGGGGCTCCGAGCAGTACTTC. This sequence encodes CASSLSGGSEQYF.

The sample holds a few counts of this clone. J is TRBJ2-2 and V is TRBV12-3 or TRBV12-4; D might be TRBD2 (5 bases). This CDR3 has 14 residues. Trimming stripped 7 bases from V and 2 bases from J, with 11 bases between. CDR3 loop: CASTLGGNTGELFF. The CDR3 region has the DNA TGTGCCAGCACCTTAGGAGGCAACACCGGGGAGCTGTTTTTT.

By frequency in the sample, this clone is medium-sized (0.01 to 0.1%). Other nucleotide sequences in the sample specify the same CDR3. The chain carries TRBV30 and TRBJ2-1; 7 bases map to TRBD2. Germline V gives CDR1 GTSNPN, CDR2 SVGIG (reference sequence). The CDR3 is 12 residues long. Unmatched junction bases numbered 0, after V lost 0 bases and J lost 7 bases. The CDR3 DNA follows: TGTGCCTGGAGTGTAGCGGGGAATGAGCAGTTCTTC. Its translation: CAWSVAGNEQFF.

A few counts support this clone. V usage is TRBV7-9 and J usage is TRBJ1-2, with unresolved D. The CDR3 contains 12 residues. In germline, CDR1 is SEHNR, CDR2 FQNEAQ (reference sequence). Trimming removed 1 base at V and 5 bases at J, with 5 bases between. CDR3 region: CASSLVRYGYTF. The CDR3 DNA reads as TGTGCCAGCAGCTTAGTGCGGTATGGCTACACCTTC.

The genes are TRBV2 and TRBJ2-7; 8 bases are a match to TRBD2. The CDR3 runs 13 residues. J was trimmed by 4 bases and V by 7 bases; bases with no gene match: 6. Germline CDR1 SNHLY, CDR2 FYNNEI. The CDR3 loop is CASTAGALYEQYF. As DNA, the CDR3 is TGTGCCAGCACAGCGGGAGCCTTATACGAGCAGTACTTC.

The gene calls are TRBV11-2 and TRBJ2-5; D is possibly TRBD2 (5 bases). There are 16 residues in the CDR3. Germline assignment: CDR1 SGHAT and CDR2 FQNNGV. Trimming cost V 0 bases and J 0 bases, with 11 bases left between them. The CDR3 DNA reads as TGTGCCAGCAGCTTAGATTCCACGGGGTACCAAGAGACCCAGTACTTC. Protein: CASSLDSTGYQETQYF.

This clone was seen a few times. This chain joins TRBV18 and TRBJ1-3; maybe TRBD1 (5 bases). CDR1 KGHSH and CDR2 LQKENI come from the germline V gene. The V end lost 5 bases, the J end lost 4 bases, and 15 bases lay between the germline ends. The CDR3 runs to 15 residues. As DNA, the CDR3 is TGTGCCAGCTCAGCGGGGACGGCCCAGGGAAACACCATATATTTT. Its translation: CASSAGTAQGNTIYF.

Notes on this clone: At one boundary the junction diverges from the germline segment, which might be a read error. V gene TRBV7-6 combines with J gene TRBJ2-7; no reliable D call. Germline V gives CDR1 SGHVS, CDR2 FNYEAQ. This CDR3 comprises 17 residues. DNA of the CDR3: TGTGCCAGCAGCCCTATTGTGGAGTTGCCAAGCTCCTACGGGCAGTACTTC. Translating gives CASSPIVELPSSYGQYF.

The chain couples TRBV6-1 to TRBJ1-4; D not resolved. The V gene's germline CDR1 is MNHNS and CDR2 SASEGT. V was shortened by 6 bases and J by 0 bases, with 8 bases between the two germline ends. The CDR3 spans 14 residues. CDR3 region: CASRPSSTNEKLFF. CDR3 coding DNA: TGTGCCAGCAGACCTTCCTCAACTAATGAAAAACTGTTTTTT.

The sample holds a few counts of this clone. The chain has TRBV27 and TRBJ2-7; 11 bases are a match to TRBD1. CDR3 length: 17 residues. Unmatched junction bases numbered 18, after V lost 10 bases and J lost 4 bases. Germline V gives CDR1 MNHEY, CDR2 SMNVEV (reference sequence). CDR3 residues: CATLGQGGAGGLYEQYF. CDR3 DNA: TGTGCCACCCTGGGACAGGGGGGGGCGGGAGGGCTTTACGAGCAGTACTTC.

The V and J genes are TRBV7-3 and TRBJ2-1; 9 nucleotides agree with TRBD2. The CDR3 is made up of 14 amino acids. The V segment lost 5 bases and the J segment 5 bases; nucleotides outside the gene matches: 4. The V gene's germline CDR1 is SGHTA and CDR2 FQGTGA. The CDR3 sequence: CASSTGLANNEQFF. The CDR3 DNA is TGTGCCAGCAGCACGGGACTAGCCAACAATGAGCAGTTCTTC.

This clone was recorded a few times. The V call is TRBV9, the J call TRBJ2-7; TRBD1 is a possible D gene (7 bases). Trimming left V 0 bases short and J 6 bases short, with 16 bases between. The CDR3 contains 15 residues. Per the germline V gene, CDR1 is SGDLS and CDR2 is YYNGEE. The CDR3 DNA is TGTGCCAGCAGCGTAGGGAGGGGGCGAGGGGCCGAGCAGTACTTC. This gives the protein CASSVGRGRGAEQYF. Complete variable domain (other parts from reference TRBV9 and TRBJ2-7): DSGVTQTPKHLITATGQRVTLRCSPRSGDLSVYWYQQSLDQGLQFLIQYYNGEERAKGNILERFSAQQFPDLHSELNLSSLELGDSALYFCASSVGRGRGAEQYFGPGTRLTVT.

V usage is TRBV6-2 or TRBV6-3 and J usage is TRBJ1-1; no firm D call. The germline V gene encodes CDR1 MNHEY and CDR2 SVGEGT. There are 12 residues in the CDR3. The V end lost 7 bases, the J end lost 1 base, and 7 bases lay between the germline ends. In nucleotides, the CDR3 is TGTGCCAGCACGAGGGCGAACACTGAAGCTTTCTTT. Residues: CASTRANTEAFF.

This clone was seen repeatedly, ten times or more. This sequence joins TRBV4-2 and TRBJ2-2; D perhaps matches TRBD2 (6 bases). Trimming took 1 base from V and 0 from J, leaving 12 bases between them. CDR1 is LGHNA, CDR2 YNFKEQ, per germline. This CDR3 has 17 residues. CDR3: CASSQVGLISNTGELFF. Written as DNA, the CDR3 is TGTGCCAGCAGCCAAGTGGGACTTATCTCGAACACCGGGGAGCTGTTTTTT.

This clone occurred once. The rearrangement joins TRBV6-5 to TRBJ2-1, with TRBD1 matching 8 bases. After removal of 0 bases from V and 15 bases from J, the junction contained 7 bases not matched to a gene. The CDR3 has 13 residues. Per germline, CDR1 MNHEY and CDR2 SVGAGI. CDR3 protein: CASSYSSRTGWFF. Written as DNA, the CDR3 is TGTGCCAGCAGTTACTCATCCCGGACAGGGTGGTTCTTC.

V and J are TRBV9 and TRBJ2-1; tentative D call: TRBD2 (5 bases). Per germline, CDR1 SGDLS and CDR2 YYNGEE. Between the trimmed V and J ends, which lost 2 bases and 2 bases, there was a span of 11 bases. This CDR3 contains 15 residues. The CDR3 region is CASSVRDAPYNEQFF. The CDR3 DNA is TGTGCCAGCAGCGTCCGGGATGCCCCCTACAATGAGCAGTTCTTC.

The chain links TRBV6-1 to TRBJ1-4, with 7 bases fitting TRBD1. Trimming cost V 8 bases and J 8 bases; bases outside gene matches: 23. The CDR3 is 18 residues long. Germline V gene lookup returns CDR1 MNHNS and CDR2 SASEGT. This CDR3 is CASHLGQANPGKGEKLFF. In nucleotides, the CDR3 is TGTGCCAGCCACCTCGGACAGGCTAACCCGGGGAAAGGGGAAAAACTGTTTTTT.

J is TRBJ1-6 and V is TRBV20-1; D uncertain. V shed 6 bases and J shed 7 bases, with 13 bases lying between them. CDR1 and CDR2 from the germline V gene are DFQATT and SNEGSKA (reference sequence). This CDR3 is 13 amino acids long. CDR3 in amino acids: CSAMLGRNSPLHF. The CDR3 region has the DNA TGCAGTGCCATGCTGGGGAGGAATTCACCCCTCCACTTT.